This TCR beta chain was profiled in a study of cytomegalovirus exposure and HLA in healthy donors. The table came from immunoSEQ multiplex PCR; TCRdb's copy has only in-frame clones and leaves some out. The data show 200,000 or so clones, about nine tenths seen once. The V end was cut by 4 bases, the J end by 2 bases, with 12 bases between. The CDR3 totals 14 residues. Germline lookup yields CDR1 SGHVS and CDR2 FQNEAQ. The TCR was taken from a woman between 18 and 29 years old in good health and CMV-seropositive. Sequencing used PBMCs. The V call is TRBV7-8, the J call TRBJ2-7; possible D gene TRBD2, 5 bases. CDR3 DNA: TGTGCCAGCAGCTACCGGGAAAAAACCTACGAGCAGTACTTC. It codes for CASSYREKTYEQYF.